This TCR beta chain was sequenced for a study of cytomegalovirus exposure and HLA in healthy donors. In germline, CDR1 is MNHEY, CDR2 SMNVEV (reference sequence). V trimming: 3 bases; J trimming: 3 bases; junction bases outside the gene matches: 4. The CDR3 spans 15 residues. Study observations and caveats: In a later analysis, across HLA loci, associated TCR counts were highest for DRB1, lowest for HLA-C. In a later analysis, more than 15,000 TCR beta sequences were associated with HLA alleles at 0.05 false discovery rate. A previous analysis found most TCR beta V segments productive roughly 90% or roughly 30% of the time.

There are a few counts of this clone. What it recognizes is unknown. A multiplex PCR was run with 60 Vbeta primers and 13 Jbeta primers. The method was immunoSEQ multiplex PCR; TCRdb's version includes in-frame clones alone and lacks a portion of them. The sample carries 120,000 or so clones, approximately 81% recorded once. The clonotype comes from a man younger than 35 in good health and CMV-seropositive. Sequenced: PBMCs. The genes are TRBV27 and TRBJ2-4; 8 nucleotides agree with TRBD2. The CDR3, as DNA: TGTGCCAGCAGTTTGAGCGGGAGAAGCAAAAACATTCAGTACTTC. Residues: CASSLSGRSKNIQYF.